The 3 T cell receptor beta chains in this list originate from one sample, sequenced in a study of molecular identifiers for immune sequencing clone quantification. TCRdb called the PCR reads again in MiXCR, with one record for every CDR3 protein. Found here are over 600,000 distinct CDR3 sequences, 20% of them singletons; the top ten hold 0.85%. The sample was naive CD8+ T cells from blood, with Jurkat cell RNA spiked in. The subset is: FACS-sorted CD8+CD4-CCR7+CD45RA+ naive T cells. These receptors all come from a human donor in good health. Some libraries in this study had Jurkat cell RNA spiked in.

On this clonotype itself: This may be a read error, as it is one base from a much larger clone. The chain couples TRBV28 to TRBJ2-1, with D uncertain. Germline V lookup: CDR1 MDHEN, CDR2 SYDVKM. This CDR3 is 16 amino acids long. The germline V and J ends were trimmed by 2 bases and 7 bases, with 18 bases remaining between them. This CDR3 reads CASSLVWLEGLNEQFF. CDR3 nucleotides: TGTGCCAGCAGTTTAGTATGGCTTGAAGGGTTGAATGAGCAGTTCTTC.

This clonotype was counted ten times or more. V and J are TRBV5-1 and TRBJ2-5, with D perhaps given as TRBD1 or TRBD2 (6 bases each). Germline V gene lookup returns CDR1 SGHRS and CDR2 YFSETQ. CDR3 length: 16 amino acids. Trimming took off 0 bases at V and 5 bases at J, with 17 bases between the two ends. CDR3 nucleotides: TGCGCCAGCAGCTTGGTTGGGGGGCGCTTATCGGAGACCCAGTACTTC. Its translation: CASSLVGGRLSETQYF.

This clonotype was detected once. A read error may explain this, as a much larger clone is one base away. The gene calls are TRBV4-3 and TRBJ2-7, with 14 nucleotides matching TRBD2. The CDR3 has 16 amino acids. V lost 1 base, J lost 5 bases, and 4 bases stayed unmatched. CDR1 and CDR2 from the germline V gene are LGHNA and YSLEER. The CDR3 DNA is TGCGCCAGCAGCCAAGCTGGGACTAGCGGGGGAAACGAGCAGTACTTC. This encodes CASSQAGTSGGNEQYF.